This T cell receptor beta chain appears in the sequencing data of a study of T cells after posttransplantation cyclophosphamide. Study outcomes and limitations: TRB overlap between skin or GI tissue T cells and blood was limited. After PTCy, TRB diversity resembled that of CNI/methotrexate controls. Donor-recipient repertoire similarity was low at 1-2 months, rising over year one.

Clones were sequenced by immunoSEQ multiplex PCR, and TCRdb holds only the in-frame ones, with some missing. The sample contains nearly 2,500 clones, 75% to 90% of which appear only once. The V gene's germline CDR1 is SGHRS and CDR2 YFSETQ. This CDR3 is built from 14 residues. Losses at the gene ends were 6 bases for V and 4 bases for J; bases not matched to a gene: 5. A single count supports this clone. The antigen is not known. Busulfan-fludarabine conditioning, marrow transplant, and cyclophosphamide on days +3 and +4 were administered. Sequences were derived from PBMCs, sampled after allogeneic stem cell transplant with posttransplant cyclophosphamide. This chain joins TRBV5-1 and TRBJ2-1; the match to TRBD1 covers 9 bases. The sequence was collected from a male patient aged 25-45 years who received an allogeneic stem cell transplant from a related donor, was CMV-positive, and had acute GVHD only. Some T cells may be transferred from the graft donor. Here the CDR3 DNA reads TGCGCCAGCACCCAACAGGGGGCGTACAATGAGCAGTTCTTC. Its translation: CASTQQGAYNEQFF. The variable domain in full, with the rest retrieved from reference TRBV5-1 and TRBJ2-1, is KAGVTQTPRYLIKTRGQQVTLSCSPISGHRSVSWYQQTPGQGLQFLFEYFSETQRNKGNFPGRFSGRQFSNSRSEMNVSTLELGDSALYLCASTQQGAYNEQFFGPGTRLTVL.